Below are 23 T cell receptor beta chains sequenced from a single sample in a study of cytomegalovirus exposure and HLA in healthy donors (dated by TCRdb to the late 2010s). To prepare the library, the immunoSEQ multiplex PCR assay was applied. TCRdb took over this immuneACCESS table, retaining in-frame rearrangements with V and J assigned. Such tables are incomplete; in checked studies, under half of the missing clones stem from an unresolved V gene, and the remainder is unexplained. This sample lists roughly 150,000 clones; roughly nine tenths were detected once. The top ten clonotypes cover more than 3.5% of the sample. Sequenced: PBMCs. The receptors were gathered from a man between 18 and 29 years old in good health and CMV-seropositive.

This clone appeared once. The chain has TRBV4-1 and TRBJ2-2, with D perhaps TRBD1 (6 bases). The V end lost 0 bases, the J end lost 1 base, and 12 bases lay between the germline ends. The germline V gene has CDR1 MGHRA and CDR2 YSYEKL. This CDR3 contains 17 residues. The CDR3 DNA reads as TGCGCCAGCAGCCAAGATGCAGGGGTTCTGAACACCGGGGAGCTGTTTTTT. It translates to CASSQDAGVLNTGELFF.

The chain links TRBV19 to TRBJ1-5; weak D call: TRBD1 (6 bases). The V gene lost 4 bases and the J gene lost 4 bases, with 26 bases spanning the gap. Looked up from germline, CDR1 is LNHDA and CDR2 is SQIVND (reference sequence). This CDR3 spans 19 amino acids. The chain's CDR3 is CASSTRPGTHRVLNQPQHF. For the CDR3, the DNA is TGTGCCAGTAGTACCCGGCCGGGGACACACAGGGTTTTGAATCAGCCCCAGCATTTT.

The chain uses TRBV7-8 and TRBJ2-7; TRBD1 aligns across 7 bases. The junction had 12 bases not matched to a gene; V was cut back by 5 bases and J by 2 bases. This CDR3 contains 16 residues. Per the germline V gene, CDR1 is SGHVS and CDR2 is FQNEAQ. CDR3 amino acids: CASSGAGTVEAYEQYF. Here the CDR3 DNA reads TGTGCCAGCAGCGGGGCCGGGACAGTGGAAGCCTACGAGCAGTACTTC. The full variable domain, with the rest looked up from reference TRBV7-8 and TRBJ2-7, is GAGVSQSPRYKVAKRGQDVALRCDPISGHVSLFWYQQALGQGPEFLTYFQNEAQLDKSGLPSDRFFAERPEGSVSTLKIQRTQQEDSAVYLCASSGAGTVEAYEQYFGPGTRLTVT.

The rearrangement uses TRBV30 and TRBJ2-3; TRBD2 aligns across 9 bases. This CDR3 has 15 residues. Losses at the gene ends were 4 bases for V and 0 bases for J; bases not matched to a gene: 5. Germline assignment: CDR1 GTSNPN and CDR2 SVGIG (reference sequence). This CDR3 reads CAWKGLAGSTDTQYF. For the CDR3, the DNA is TGTGCCTGGAAGGGGCTAGCGGGAAGCACAGATACGCAGTATTTT.

CDR3 amino acids: CASRPGLAGMETQYF. The CDR3 bases are TGTGCCAGCAGACCCGGACTAGCGGGTATGGAGACCCAGTACTTC. The chain employs TRBV7-9 and TRBJ2-5; 11 bases fit TRBD2. Germline CDR1 is SEHNR and CDR2 is FQNEAQ (reference sequence). The CDR3 has 15 amino acids. The trim removed 6 bases at V and 5 bases at J, leaving 8 bases unmatched.

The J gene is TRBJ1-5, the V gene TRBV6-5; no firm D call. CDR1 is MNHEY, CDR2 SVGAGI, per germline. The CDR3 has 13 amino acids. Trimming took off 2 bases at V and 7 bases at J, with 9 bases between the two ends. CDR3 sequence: CASSYNSGQPQHF. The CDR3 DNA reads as TGTGCCAGCAGTTACAACAGCGGACAGCCCCAGCATTTT.

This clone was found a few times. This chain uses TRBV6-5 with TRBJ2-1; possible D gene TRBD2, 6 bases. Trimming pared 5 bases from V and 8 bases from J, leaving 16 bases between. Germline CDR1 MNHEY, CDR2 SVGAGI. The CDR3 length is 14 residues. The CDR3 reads CASSEPAGIDEQFF. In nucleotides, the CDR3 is TGTGCCAGCAGTGAGCCGGCGGGAATTGATGAGCAGTTCTTC.

CDR3 residues: CASSLAPRREGYEQYF. CDR3 DNA sequence: TGCGCCAGCAGCTTGGCCCCCCGGCGGGAGGGGTACGAGCAGTACTTC. V gene TRBV5-1 combines with J gene TRBJ2-7; 9 bases map to TRBD2. From germline, CDR1 is SGHRS and CDR2 YFSETQ. Trimming removed 0 bases from V and 4 bases from J; junction bases left unmatched: 8. The CDR3 loop spans 16 amino acids.

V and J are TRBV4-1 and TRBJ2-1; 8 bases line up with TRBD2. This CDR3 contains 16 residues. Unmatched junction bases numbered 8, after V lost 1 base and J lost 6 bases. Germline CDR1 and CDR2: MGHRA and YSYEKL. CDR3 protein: CASSQVLREGGNEQFF. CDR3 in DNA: TGCGCCAGCAGCCAAGTTCTCCGGGAGGGGGGCAATGAGCAGTTCTTC.

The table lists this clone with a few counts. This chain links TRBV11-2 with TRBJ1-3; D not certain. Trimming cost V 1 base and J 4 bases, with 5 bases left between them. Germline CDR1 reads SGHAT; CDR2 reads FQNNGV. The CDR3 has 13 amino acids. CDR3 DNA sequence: TGTGCCAGCAGCTTAGGAGAGGGAAACACCATATATTTT. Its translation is CASSLGEGNTIYF.

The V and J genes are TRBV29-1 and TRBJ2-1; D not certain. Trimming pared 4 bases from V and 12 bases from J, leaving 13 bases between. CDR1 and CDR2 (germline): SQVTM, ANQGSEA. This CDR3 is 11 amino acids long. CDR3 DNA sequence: TGCAGCGTTGGTCAGGTCGATGGGCAGTTCTTC. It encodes CSVGQVDGQFF.

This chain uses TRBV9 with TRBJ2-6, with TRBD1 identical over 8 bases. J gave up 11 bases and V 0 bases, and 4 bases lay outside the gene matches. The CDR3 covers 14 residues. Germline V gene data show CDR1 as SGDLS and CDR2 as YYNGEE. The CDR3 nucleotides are TGTGCCAGCAGCGTAGTCGAGACAGGGGACGTCCTGACTTTC. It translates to CASSVVETGDVLTF.

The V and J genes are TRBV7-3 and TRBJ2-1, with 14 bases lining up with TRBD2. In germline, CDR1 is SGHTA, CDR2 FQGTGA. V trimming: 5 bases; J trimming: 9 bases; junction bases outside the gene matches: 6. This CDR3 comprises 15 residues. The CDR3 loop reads CASSPLTSGRGEQFF. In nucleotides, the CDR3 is TGTGCCAGCAGCCCTCTGACTAGCGGGAGGGGTGAGCAGTTCTTC.

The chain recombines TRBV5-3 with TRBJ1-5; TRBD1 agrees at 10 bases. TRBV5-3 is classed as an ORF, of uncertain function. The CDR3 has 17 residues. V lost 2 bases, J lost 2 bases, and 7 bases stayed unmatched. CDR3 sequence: CARSLDWTGGRNQPQHF. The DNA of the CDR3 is TGTGCCAGAAGCTTAGACTGGACAGGGGGACGCAATCAGCCCCAGCATTTT.

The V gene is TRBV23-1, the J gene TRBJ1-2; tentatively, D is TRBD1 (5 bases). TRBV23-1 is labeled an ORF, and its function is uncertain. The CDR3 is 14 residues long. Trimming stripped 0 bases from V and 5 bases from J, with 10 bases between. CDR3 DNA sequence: TGCGCCAGCAGTCAATCTGCAGGGAGGTATGGCTACACCTTC. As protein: CASSQSAGRYGYTF.

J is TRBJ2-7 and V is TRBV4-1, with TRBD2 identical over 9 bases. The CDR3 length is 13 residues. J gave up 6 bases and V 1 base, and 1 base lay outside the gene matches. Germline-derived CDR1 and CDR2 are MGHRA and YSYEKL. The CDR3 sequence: CASSQGGRAEQYF. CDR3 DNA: TGCGCCAGCAGCCAAGGCGGGAGGGCCGAGCAGTACTTC.

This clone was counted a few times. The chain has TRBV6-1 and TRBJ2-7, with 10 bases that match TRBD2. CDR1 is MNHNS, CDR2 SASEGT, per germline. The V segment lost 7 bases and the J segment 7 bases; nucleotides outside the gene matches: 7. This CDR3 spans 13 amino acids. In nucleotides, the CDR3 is TGTGCCAGCAATCAGCGGGAGGGCCTTGAGCAGTACTTC. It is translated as CASNQREGLEQYF.

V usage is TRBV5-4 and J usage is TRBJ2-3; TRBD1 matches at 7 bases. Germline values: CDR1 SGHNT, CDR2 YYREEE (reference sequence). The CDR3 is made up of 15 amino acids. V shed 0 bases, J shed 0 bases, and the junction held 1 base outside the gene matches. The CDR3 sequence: CASSLEGASTDTQYF. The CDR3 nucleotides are TGTGCCAGCAGCTTGGAGGGGGCTAGCACAGATACGCAGTATTTT.

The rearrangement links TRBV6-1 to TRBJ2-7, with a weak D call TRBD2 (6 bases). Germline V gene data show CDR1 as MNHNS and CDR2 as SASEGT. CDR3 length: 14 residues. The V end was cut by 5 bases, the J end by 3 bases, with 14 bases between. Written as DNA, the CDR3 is TGTGCCAGCAGTCCTCTAGCGACTAACTACGAGCAGTACTTC. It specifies CASSPLATNYEQYF.

CDR3 region: CASSLGTSGRDSYNEQFF. The CDR3 region has the DNA TGCGCCAGCAGCCTAGGGACTAGCGGGAGGGATTCCTACAATGAGCAGTTCTTC. The gene calls are TRBV5-1 and TRBJ2-1; TRBD2 matches at 16 bases. The junction had 5 bases not matched to a gene; V was cut back by 4 bases and J by 1 base. The CDR3 covers 18 residues. Looked up from germline, CDR1 is SGHRS and CDR2 is YFSETQ.

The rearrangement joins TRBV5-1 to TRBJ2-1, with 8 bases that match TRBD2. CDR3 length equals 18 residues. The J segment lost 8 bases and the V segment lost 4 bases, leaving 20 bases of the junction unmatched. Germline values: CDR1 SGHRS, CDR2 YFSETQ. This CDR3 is CASSAVVSGTLIIDEQFF. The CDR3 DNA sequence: TGCGCCAGCAGCGCGGTGGTTAGCGGGACCCTAATCATCGATGAGCAGTTCTTC.

In DNA, the CDR3 is TGCGCCAGCAGCTCGTCAGCGGGATTCTACGAGCAGTACTTC. Amino acid sequence: CASSSSAGFYEQYF. V usage is TRBV5-1 and J usage is TRBJ2-7, with TRBD2 identical over 7 bases. Germline V gene lookup returns CDR1 SGHRS and CDR2 YFSETQ. The ends lost 3 bases at V and 3 bases at J; junction bases unmatched: 6. CDR3 length equals 14 residues.

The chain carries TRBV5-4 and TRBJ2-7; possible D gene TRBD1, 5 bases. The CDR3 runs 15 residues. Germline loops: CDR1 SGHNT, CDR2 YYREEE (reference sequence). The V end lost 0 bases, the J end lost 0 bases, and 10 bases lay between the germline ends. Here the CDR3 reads CASSLVWGLSYEQYF. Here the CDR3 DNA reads TGTGCCAGCAGCTTGGTCTGGGGCCTCTCCTACGAGCAGTACTTC.